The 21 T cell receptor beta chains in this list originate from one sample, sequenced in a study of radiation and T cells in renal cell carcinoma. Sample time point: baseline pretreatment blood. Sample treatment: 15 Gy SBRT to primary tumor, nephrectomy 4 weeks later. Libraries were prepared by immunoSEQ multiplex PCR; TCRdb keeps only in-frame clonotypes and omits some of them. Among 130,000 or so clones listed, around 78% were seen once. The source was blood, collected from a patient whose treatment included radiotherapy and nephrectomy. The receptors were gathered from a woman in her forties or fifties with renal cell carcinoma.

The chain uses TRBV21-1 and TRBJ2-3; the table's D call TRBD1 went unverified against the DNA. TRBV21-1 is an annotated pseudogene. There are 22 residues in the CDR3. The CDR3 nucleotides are TGTGCCAGCAGCAAAGAGGTAGGCACAGGACAGGGAGCCTACTCTAGCACAGATACGCAGTATTTT. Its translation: CASSKEVGTGQGAYSSTDTQYF.

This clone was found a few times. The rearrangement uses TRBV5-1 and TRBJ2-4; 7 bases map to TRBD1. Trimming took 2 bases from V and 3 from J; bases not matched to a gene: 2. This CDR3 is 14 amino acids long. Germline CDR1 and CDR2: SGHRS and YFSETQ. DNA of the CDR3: TGCGCCAGCAGCTTACAGGGGAACAAAAACATTCAGTACTTC. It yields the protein CASSLQGNKNIQYF. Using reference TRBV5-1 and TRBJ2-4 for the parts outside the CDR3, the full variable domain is KAGVTQTPRYLIKTRGQQVTLSCSPISGHRSVSWYQQTPGQGLQFLFEYFSETQRNKGNFPGRFSGRQFSNSRSEMNVSTLELGDSALYLCASSLQGNKNIQYFGAGTRLSVL.

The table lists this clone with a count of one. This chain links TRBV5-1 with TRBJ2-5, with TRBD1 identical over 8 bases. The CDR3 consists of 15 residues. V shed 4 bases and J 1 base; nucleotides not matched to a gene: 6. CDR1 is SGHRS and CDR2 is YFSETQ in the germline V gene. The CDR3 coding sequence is TGCGCCAGCAGCCCCGGGACAGGATTCCAAGAGACCCAGTACTTC. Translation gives CASSPGTGFQETQYF.

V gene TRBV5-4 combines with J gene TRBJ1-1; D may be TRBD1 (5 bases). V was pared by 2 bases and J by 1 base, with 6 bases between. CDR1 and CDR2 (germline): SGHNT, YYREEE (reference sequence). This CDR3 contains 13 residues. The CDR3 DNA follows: TGTGCCAGCAGCTTTGGACAGAACACTGAAGCTTTCTTT. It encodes CASSFGQNTEAFF.

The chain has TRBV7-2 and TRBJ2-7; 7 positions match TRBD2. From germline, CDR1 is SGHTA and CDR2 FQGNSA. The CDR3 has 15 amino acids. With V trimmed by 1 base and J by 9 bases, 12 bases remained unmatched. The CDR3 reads CASSLEWAGALGQYF. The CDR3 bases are TGTGCCAGCAGCTTAGAGTGGGCGGGAGCACTGGGGCAGTACTTC. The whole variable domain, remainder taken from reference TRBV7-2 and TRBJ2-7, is GAGVSQSPSNKVTEKGKDVELRCDPISGHTALYWYRQSLGQGLEFLIYFQGNSAPDKSGLPSDRFSAERTGGSVSTLTIQRTQQEDSAVYLCASSLEWAGALGQYFGPGTRLTVT.

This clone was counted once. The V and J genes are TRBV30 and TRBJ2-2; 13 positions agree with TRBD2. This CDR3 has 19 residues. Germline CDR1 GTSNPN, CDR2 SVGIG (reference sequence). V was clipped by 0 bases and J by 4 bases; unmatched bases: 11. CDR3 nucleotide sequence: TGTGCCTGGAGTGTAGAAACTAGCGGGGGGGCGTTTGGCACCGGGGAGCTGTTTTTT. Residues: CAWSVETSGGAFGTGELFF.

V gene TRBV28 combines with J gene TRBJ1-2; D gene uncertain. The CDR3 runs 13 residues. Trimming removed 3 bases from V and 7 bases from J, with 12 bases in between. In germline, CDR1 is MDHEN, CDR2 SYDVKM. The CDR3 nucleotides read TGTGCCAGCAGTTTCCCTGAGGGTGGTGGCTACACCTTC. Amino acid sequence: CASSFPEGGGYTF.

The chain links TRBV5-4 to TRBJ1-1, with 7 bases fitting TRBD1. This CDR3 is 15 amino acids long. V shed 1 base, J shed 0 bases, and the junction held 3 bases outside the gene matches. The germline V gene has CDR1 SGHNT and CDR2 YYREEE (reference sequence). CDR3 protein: CASSLTGQMNTEAFF. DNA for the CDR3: TGTGCCAGCAGCTTGACGGGACAGATGAACACTGAAGCTTTCTTT.

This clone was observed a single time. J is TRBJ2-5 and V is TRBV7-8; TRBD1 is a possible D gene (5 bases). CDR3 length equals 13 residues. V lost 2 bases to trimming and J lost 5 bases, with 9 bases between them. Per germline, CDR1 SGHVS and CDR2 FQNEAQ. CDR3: CASSLSRDETQYF. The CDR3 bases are TGTGCCAGCAGCTTATCCAGGGATGAGACCCAGTACTTC.

In DNA, the CDR3 is TGTGCCAGCTCACCATGGGATAGCTCCTACGAGCAGTACTTC. This translates into CASSPWDSSYEQYF. The chain employs TRBV18 and TRBJ2-7; D ambiguous. Looked up from germline, CDR1 is KGHSH and CDR2 is LQKENI. CDR3 size: 14 residues. V lost 2 bases and J lost 0, with 8 bases in between.

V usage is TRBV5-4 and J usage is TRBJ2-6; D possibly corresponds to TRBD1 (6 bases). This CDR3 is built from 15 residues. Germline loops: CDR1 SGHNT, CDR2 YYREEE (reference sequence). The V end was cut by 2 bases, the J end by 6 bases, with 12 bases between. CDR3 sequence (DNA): TGTGCCAGCAGCTTTGAGGGGGTCGAGGCCAACGTCCTGACTTTC. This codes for CASSFEGVEANVLTF.

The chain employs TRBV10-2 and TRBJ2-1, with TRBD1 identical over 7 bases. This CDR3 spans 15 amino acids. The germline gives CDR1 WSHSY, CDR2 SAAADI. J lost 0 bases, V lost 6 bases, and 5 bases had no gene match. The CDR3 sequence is CASSKGQSSYNEQFF. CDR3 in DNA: TGCGCCAGCAGCAAGGGACAGAGCTCCTACAATGAGCAGTTCTTC.

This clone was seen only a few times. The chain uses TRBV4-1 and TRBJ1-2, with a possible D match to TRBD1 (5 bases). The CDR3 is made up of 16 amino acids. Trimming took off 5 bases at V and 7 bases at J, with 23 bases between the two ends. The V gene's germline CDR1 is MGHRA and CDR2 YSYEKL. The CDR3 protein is CASSEGRGGLVGGYTF. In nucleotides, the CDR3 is TGCGCCAGCAGCGAGGGGAGGGGCGGCCTAGTCGGTGGCTACACCTTC.

Written as DNA, the CDR3 is TGTGCCAGTAGTATCAGGGCCATGAACACCGGGGAGCTGTTTTTT. Protein: CASSIRAMNTGELFF. This chain connects TRBV19 to TRBJ2-2; D might be TRBD1 (5 bases). V lost 3 bases to trimming and J lost 1 base, with 9 bases between them. The CDR3 has 15 amino acids. Germline CDR1 is LNHDA and CDR2 is SQIVND (reference sequence).

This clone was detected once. CDR3: CASSLGTPGEQYF. The CDR3 region has the DNA TGTGCCAGCAGCTTGGGGACTCCGGGGGAGCAGTACTTC. The chain has TRBV5-4 and TRBJ2-7; D is possibly TRBD2 (5 bases). Germline CDR1 SGHNT, CDR2 YYREEE (reference sequence). V gave up 0 bases and J gave up 7 bases, with 11 bases separating them. The CDR3 has 13 amino acids. Drawing the rest from reference TRBV5-4 and TRBJ2-7, the complete variable domain is ETGVTQSPTHLIKTRGQQVTLRCSSQSGHNTVSWYQQALGQGPQFIFQYYREEENGRGNFPPRFSGLQFPNYSSELNVNALELDDSALYLCASSLGTPGEQYFGPGTRLTVT.

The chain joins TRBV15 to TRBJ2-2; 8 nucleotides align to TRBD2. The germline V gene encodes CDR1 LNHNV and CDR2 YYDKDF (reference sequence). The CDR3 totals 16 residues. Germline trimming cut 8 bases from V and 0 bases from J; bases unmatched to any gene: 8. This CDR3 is CATAGGAGANTGELFF. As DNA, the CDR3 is TGTGCCACCGCCGGGGGAGCGGGAGCGAACACCGGGGAGCTGTTTTTT.

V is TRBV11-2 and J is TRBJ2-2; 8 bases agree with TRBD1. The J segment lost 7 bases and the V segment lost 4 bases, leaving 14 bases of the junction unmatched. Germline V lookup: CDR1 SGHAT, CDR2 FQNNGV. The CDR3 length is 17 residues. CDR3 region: CASSSPPGGLLGGELFF. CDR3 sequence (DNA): TGTGCCAGCAGCTCCCCTCCAGGGGGCCTTTTGGGCGGGGAGCTGTTTTTT.

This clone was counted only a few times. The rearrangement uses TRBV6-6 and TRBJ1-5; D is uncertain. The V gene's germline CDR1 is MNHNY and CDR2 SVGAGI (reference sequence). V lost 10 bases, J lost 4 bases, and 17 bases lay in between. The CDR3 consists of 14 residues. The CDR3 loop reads CATWKISSNQPQHF. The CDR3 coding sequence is TGTGCCACCTGGAAGATCTCTTCTAATCAGCCCCAGCATTTT.

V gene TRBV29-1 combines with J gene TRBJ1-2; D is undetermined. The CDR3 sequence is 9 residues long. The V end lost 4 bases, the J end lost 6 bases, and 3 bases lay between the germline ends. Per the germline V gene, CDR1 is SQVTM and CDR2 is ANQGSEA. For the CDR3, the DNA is TGCAGCGTTGGAAATGGCTACACCTTC. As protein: CSVGNGYTF.

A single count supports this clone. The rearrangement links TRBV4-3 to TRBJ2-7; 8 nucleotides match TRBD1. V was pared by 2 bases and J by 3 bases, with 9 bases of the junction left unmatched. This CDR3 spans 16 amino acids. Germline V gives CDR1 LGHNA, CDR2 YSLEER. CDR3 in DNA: TGCGCCAGCAGCCAATCGGTAGGAACAGGGGGCTACGAGCAGTACTTC. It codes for CASSQSVGTGGYEQYF.

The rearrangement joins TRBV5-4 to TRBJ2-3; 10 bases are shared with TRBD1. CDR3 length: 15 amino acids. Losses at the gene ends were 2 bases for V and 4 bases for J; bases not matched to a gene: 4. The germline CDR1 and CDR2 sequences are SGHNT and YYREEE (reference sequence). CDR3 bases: TGTGCCAGCAGCTTTCCGGGACAGGGGTCAGATACGCAGTATTTT. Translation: CASSFPGQGSDTQYF.